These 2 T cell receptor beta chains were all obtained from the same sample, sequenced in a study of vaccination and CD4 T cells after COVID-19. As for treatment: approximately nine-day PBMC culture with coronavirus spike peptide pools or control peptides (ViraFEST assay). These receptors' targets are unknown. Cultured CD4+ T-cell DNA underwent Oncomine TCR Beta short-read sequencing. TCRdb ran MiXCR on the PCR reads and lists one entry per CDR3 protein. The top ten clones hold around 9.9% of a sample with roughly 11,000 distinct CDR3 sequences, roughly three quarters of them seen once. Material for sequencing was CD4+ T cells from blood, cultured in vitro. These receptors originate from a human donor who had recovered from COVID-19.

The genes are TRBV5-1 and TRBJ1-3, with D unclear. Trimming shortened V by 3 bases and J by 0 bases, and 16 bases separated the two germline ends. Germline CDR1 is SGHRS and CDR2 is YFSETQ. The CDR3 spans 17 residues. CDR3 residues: CASSSSLGGSSGNTIYF. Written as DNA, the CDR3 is TGCGCCAGCAGCTCCTCCTTGGGCGGAAGCTCTGGAAACACCATATATTTT.

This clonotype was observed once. Written as DNA, the CDR3 is TGTGCCAGCAGCCCCGGACAGGGGAGAGCACCCCTCCACTTT. Protein product: CASSPGQGRAPLHF. This rearrangement joins TRBV3-1 to TRBJ1-6, with 9 bases fitting TRBD1. The CDR3 extends over 14 amino acids. With 4 bases clipped from V and 11 bases from J, the junction kept 6 bases outside the gene matches. Germline values: CDR1 LGHDT, CDR2 YNNKEL (reference sequence).